This entry describes one T cell receptor (beta chain). Both 60 Vbeta primers and 13 Jbeta primers went into the PCR. TCRdb's table, derived via immunoSEQ multiplex PCR, lists solely in-frame clones and lacks some. The profile shows some 180,000 clones, approximately 80% of them singletons. Those who donated were healthy bone marrow donors. The sample belongs to a study of cytomegalovirus exposure and HLA in healthy donors. What was sequenced was PBMCs. The TCR originated in a woman aged 25 to 39 in good health and CMV-seronegative.

CDR3 coding DNA: TGCGCCAGCAGCCCGAGGCACAATAGATCACCCCTCCACTTT. Its translation: CASSPRHNRSPLHF. The chain joins TRBV4-1 to TRBJ1-6, with D uncertain. V was shortened by 4 bases and J by 10 bases, with 14 bases between the two germline ends. Germline V gives CDR1 MGHRA, CDR2 YSYEKL. The CDR3 runs to 14 residues.